The source of this T cell receptor (beta chain) is a study of cytomegalovirus exposure and HLA in healthy donors. At the level of the study: Drawn from HLA-typed donors, 83 million or so unique TCRs were held in an early data release.

Points from the study as a whole: One cluster of highly shared sequence variants probably arose as a sequencing artifact. Per published accounts, TCR beta sequences correctly predicted the HLA-A and HLA-B alleles of most subjects. Rates of TCR association differed by HLA locus in a later analysis, with DRB1 highest and HLA-C lowest.

The CDR3 has 16 amino acids. The ends were cut back, 3 bases at V and 6 bases at J, with 15 bases in the middle. Germline V gene lookup returns CDR1 LNHNV and CDR2 YYDKDF (reference sequence). Points on this clone: The antigen remains unidentified.

The primer mix had 60 Vbeta and 13 Jbeta primers. The assay was immunoSEQ multiplex PCR, and TCRdb's table has in-frame clones only and misses some. This table lists about 67,000 clones. This TCR came from a woman in her thirties in good health and CMV-seronegative. The chain couples TRBV15 to TRBJ1-6, with D possibly being TRBD1 (5 bases). The sample taken for sequencing was PBMCs. CDR3 in amino acids: CATSRRGPGLNSPLHF. The CDR3 DNA reads as TGTGCCACCAGCAGGCGGGGCCCAGGGCTTAATTCACCCCTCCACTTT.